This T cell receptor (beta chain) was captured by sequencing in a study of blood T cell repertoires in COVID-19. Across the study: Material from acute and convalescent COVID-19 was sourced from the United States, Italy and Spain. PBMCs, B-cell-depleted T cells, or T cells provided the cDNA or gDNA that made up the material.

Authors' methods: Reference gene primer amplification gave nucleated cell count estimates. The protocol was immunoSEQ multiplex PCR, while the TCRdb copy is restricted to in-frame clones and leaves out a portion. The V and J calls and the clone size are those of that table, but D and trimming were determined from the DNA. This table has 130,000 to 150,000 clones, around 85% appearing once. Trimming pared 1 base from V and 7 bases from J, leaving 11 bases between. Germline values: CDR1 GTSNPN, CDR2 SVGIG (reference sequence). The CDR3 covers 14 residues. The chain is built from TRBV30 and TRBJ1-6; D uncertain. This TCR was recovered from a woman in her forties with active or convalescent COVID-19. The material sequenced was peripheral blood. DNA of the CDR3: TGTGCCTGGAGTGCTTTTAGTCGGAATTCACCCCTCCACTTT. It encodes CAWSAFSRNSPLHF.